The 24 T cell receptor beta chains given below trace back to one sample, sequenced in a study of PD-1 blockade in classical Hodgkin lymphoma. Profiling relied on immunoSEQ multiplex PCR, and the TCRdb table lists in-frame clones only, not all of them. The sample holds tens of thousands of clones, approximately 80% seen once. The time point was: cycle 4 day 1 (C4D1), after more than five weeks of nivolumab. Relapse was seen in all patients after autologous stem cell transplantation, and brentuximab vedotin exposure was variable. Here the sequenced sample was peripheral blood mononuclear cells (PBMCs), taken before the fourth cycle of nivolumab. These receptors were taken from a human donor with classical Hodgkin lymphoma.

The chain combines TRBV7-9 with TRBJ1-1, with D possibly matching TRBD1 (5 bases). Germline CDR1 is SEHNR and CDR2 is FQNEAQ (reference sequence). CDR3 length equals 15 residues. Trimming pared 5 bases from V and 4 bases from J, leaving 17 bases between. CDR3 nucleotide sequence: TGTGCCAGCAGCACGAGGACACCTCAGGTCACTGAAGCTTTCTTT. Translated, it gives CASSTRTPQVTEAFF. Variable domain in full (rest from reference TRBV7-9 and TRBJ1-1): DTGVSQNPRHKITKRGQNVTFRCDPISEHNRLYWYRQTLGQGPEFLTYFQNEAQLEKSRLLSDRFSAERPKGSFSTLEIQRTEQGDSAMYLCASSTRTPQVTEAFFGQGTRLTVV.

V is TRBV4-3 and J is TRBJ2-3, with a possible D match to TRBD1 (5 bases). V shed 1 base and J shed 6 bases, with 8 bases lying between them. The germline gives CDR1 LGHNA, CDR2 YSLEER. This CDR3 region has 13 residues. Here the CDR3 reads CASSQGQGDTQYF. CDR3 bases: TGCGCCAGCAGCCAAGGGCAGGGCGATACGCAGTATTTT.

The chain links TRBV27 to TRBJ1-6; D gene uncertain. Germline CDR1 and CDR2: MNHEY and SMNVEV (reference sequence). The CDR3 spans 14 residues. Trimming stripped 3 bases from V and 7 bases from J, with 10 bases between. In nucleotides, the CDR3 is TGTGCCAGCAGTTTGCAGACAATGAATTCACCCCTCCACTTT. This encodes CASSLQTMNSPLHF.

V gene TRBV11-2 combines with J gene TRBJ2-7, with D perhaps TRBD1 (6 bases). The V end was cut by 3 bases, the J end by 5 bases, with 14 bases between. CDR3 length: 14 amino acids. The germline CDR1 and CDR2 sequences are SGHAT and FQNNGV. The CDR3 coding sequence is TGTGCCAGCAGCTTCAACAGGGTCGGCAACGAGCAGTACTTC. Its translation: CASSFNRVGNEQYF.

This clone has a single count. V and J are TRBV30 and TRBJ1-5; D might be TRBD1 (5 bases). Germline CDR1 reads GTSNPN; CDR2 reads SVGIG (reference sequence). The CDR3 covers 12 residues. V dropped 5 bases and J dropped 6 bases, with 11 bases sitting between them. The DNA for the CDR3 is TGTGCCTGGGCGGGGGGGAGTCAGCCCCAGCATTTT. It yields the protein CAWAGGSQPQHF.

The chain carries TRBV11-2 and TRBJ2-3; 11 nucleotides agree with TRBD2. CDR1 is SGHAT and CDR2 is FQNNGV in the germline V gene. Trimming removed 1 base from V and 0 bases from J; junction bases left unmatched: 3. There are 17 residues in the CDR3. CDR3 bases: TGTGCCAGCAGCTTAGGAAGGACTAGCGGGAGCACAGATACGCAGTATTTT. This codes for CASSLGRTSGSTDTQYF.

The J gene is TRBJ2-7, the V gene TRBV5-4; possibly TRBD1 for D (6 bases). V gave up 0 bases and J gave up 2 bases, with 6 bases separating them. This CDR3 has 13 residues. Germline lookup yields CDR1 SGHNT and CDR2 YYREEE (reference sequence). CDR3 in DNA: TGTGCCAGCAGCTTGGAGGGGGCCTACGAGCAGTACTTC. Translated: CASSLEGAYEQYF.

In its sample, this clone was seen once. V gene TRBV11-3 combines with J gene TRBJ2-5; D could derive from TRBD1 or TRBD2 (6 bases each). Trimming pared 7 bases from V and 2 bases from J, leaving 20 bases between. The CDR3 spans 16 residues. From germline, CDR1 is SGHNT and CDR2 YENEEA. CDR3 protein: CASTQRGVGGQETQYF. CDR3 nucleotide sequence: TGTGCCAGCACCCAGAGGGGGGTAGGGGGTCAAGAGACCCAGTACTTC.

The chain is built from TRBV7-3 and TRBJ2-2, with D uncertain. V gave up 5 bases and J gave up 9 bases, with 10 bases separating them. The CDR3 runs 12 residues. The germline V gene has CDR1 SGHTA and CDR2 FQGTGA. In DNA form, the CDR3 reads TGTGCCAGCAGCGCTGGCCGCCGGGAGCTGTTTTTT. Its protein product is CASSAGRRELFF.

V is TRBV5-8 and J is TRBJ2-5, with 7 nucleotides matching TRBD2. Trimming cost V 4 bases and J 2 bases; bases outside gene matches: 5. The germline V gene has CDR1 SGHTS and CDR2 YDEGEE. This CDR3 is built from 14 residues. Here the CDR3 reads CASSPWGGQETQYF. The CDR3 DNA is TGTGCCAGCAGCCCATGGGGGGGTCAAGAGACCCAGTACTTC.

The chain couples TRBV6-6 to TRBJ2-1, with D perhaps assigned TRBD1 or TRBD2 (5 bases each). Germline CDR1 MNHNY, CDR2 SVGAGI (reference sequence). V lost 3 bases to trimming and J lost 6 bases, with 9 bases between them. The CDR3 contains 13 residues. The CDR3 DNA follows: TGTGCCAGCAGTTATGTTGGGGGCAATGAGCAGTTCTTC. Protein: CASSYVGGNEQFF.

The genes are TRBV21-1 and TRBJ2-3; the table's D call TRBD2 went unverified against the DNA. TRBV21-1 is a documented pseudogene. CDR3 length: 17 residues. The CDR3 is CASSPSLSGGPTDTQYF. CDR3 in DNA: TGTGCCAGCAGCCCTTCCCTTAGCGGGGGTCCCACAGATACGCAGTATTTT.

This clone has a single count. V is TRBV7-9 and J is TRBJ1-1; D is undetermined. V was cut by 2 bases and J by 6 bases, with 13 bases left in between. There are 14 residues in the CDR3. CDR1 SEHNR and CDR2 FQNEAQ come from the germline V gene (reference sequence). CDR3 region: CASSLSHLEAEAFF. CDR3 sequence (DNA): TGTGCCAGCAGCTTATCCCATCTGGAGGCTGAAGCTTTCTTT.

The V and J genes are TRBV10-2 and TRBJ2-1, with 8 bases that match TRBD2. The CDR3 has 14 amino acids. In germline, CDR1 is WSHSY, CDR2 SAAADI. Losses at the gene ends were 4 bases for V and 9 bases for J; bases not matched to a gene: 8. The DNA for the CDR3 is TGCGCCAGCAGTGGAAGCGGGAGCCTCATTGAGCAGTTCTTC. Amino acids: CASSGSGSLIEQFF.

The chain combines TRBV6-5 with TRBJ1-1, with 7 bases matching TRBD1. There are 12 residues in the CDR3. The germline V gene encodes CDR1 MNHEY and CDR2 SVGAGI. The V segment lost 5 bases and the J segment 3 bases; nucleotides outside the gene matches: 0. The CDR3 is CASSQGDTEAFF. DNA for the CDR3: TGTGCCAGCAGTCAGGGGGACACTGAAGCTTTCTTT.

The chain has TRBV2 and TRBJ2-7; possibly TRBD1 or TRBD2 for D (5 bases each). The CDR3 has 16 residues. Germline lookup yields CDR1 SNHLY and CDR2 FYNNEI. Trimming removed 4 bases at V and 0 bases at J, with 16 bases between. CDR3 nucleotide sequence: TGTGCCAGCAGTGTTTCCGGGACGGATATCTCCTACGAGCAGTACTTC. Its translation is CASSVSGTDISYEQYF.

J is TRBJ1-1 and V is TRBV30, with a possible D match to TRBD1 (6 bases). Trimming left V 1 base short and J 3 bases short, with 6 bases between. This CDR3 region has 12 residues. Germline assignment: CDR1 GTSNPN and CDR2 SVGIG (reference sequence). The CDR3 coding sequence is TGTGCCTGGAGTGGACAGGACACTGAAGCTTTCTTT. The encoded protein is CAWSGQDTEAFF.

CDR3: CASTAGSNQPQHF. In DNA, the CDR3 is TGTGCCAGTACCGCCGGGAGCAATCAGCCCCAGCATTTT. The chain joins TRBV19 to TRBJ1-5; D call uncertain. The CDR3 extends over 13 amino acids. Trimming stripped 7 bases from V and 1 base from J, with 8 bases between. CDR1 and CDR2 from the germline V gene are LNHDA and SQIVND (reference sequence).

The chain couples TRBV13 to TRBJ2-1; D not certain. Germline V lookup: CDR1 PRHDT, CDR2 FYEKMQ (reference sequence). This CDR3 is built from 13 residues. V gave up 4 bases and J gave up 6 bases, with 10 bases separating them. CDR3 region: CASSSLGTNEQFF. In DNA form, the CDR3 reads TGTGCCAGCAGCTCCCTAGGAACCAATGAGCAGTTCTTC.

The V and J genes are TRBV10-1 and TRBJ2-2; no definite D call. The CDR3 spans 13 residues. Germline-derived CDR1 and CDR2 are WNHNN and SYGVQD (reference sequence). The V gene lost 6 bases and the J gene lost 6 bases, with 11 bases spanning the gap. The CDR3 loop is CASRGPGPGELFF. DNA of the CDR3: TGCGCCAGCAGGGGCCCAGGTCCCGGGGAGCTGTTTTTT.

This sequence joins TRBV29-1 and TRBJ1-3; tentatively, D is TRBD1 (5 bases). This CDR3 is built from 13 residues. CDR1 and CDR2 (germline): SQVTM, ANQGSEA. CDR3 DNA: TGCAGTGGTGGAGCGGGGACGGGAAACACCATATATTTT. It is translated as CSGGAGTGNTIYF.

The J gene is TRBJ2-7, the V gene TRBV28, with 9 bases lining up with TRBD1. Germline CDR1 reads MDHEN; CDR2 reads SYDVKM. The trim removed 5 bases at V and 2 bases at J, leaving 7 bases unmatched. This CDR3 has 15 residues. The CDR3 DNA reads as TGTGCCAGCAGTCCAGGGACAGGGCAGCCCTACGAGCAGTACTTC. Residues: CASSPGTGQPYEQYF.

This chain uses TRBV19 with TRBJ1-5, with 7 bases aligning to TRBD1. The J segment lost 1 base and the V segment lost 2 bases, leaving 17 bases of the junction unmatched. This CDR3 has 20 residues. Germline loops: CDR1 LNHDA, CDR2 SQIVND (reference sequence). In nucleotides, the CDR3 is TGTGCCAGTAGTATACCAGCGGTAAGGGGGGAGACAGGGAGCAATCAGCCCCAGCATTTT. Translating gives CASSIPAVRGETGSNQPQHF.

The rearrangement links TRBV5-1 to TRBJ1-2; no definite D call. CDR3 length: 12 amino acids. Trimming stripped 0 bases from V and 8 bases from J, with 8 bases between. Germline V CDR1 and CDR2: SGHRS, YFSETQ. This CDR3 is CASSLAEGGYTF. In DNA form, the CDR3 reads TGCGCCAGCAGCTTGGCCGAAGGAGGCTACACCTTC.